This is a list of T cell receptor beta chains from one sample in a study of blood T cell repertoires in COVID-19. Assay used: immunoSEQ multiplex PCR; TCRdb lists only in-frame clones, some missing. The sample lists 300,000 to 450,000 clones; about 90% were seen once. Material for sequencing was PBMCs or T cells enriched from blood (not recorded which). These receptors were obtained from a woman aged 30 to 39 who had recovered from COVID-19. Both conserved end residues are part of each CDR3. The D gene is left open where the match is weak. Where a row states a size, it is once, few, many or the class of an expanded clone; other rows omit it.

>NA|TRBD1|TRBJ2-7|17|TRBV11-2
CASSLLGDSLNSYEQYF
TGTGCCAGCAGCTTATTGGGGGACAGCCTCAACTCCTACGAGCAGTACTTC
>NA|TRBD1|TRBJ1-5|15|TRBV10-1
CASSERGQINQPQHF
TGCGCCAGCAGTGAGCGGGGACAGATCAATCAGCCCCAGCATTTT
>NA|NA|TRBJ2-2|16|TRBV4-3
CASSQDQQSNTGELFF
TGCGCCAGCAGCCAAGATCAACAGTCCAACACCGGGGAGCTGTTTTTT
>NA|NA|TRBJ2-1|17|TRBV5-6
CASSLVQPISSYNEQFF
TGTGCCAGCAGCTTGGTCCAACCGATTAGCTCCTACAATGAGCAGTTCTTC
>NA|NA|TRBJ2-3|14|TRBV7-8
CASSPSRGTDTQYF
TGTGCCAGCAGCCCCTCGCGGGGCACAGATACGCAGTATTTT
>NA|NA|TRBJ2-5|17|TRBV9
CASSVEGGATKGETQYF
TGTGCCAGCAGCGTAGAAGGGGGGGCCACAAAAGGGGAGACCCAGTACTTC
>NA|NA|TRBJ2-5|18|TRBV15
CATSRGRRDPLEEETQYF
TGTGCCACCAGCAGAGGACGGCGGGACCCCCTGGAGGAAGAGACCCAGTACTTC
>NA|TRBD2|TRBJ2-2|15|TRBV10-3
CAIRESGAGSGELFF
TGTGCCATCAGGGAGAGCGGGGCTGGTTCCGGGGAGCTGTTTTTT
>NA|NA|TRBJ1-2|12|TRBV6-5
CASTLAGNGYTF
TGTGCCAGCACTCTGGCAGGGAATGGCTACACCTTC
>NA|TRBD1|TRBJ2-7|12|TRBV6-5
CASTTGAWEQYF
TGTGCCAGCACCACAGGGGCGTGGGAGCAGTACTTC
>NA|TRBD2|TRBJ2-3|18|TRBV14
CASSQSQSLAGARDTQYF
TGTGCCAGCAGCCAATCCCAAAGCCTAGCGGGGGCGCGAGATACGCAGTATTTT
>NA|NA|TRBJ1-2|12|TRBV19
CASSIRGTPCTF
TGTGCCAGTAGTATACGGGGAACTCCGTGCACCTTC
>NA|TRBD2|TRBJ2-7|11|TRBV3-1/TRBV3-2
CASSPGGGQYF
TGTGCCAGCAGCCCCGGCGGGGGGCAGTACTTC
>NA|NA|TRBJ1-1|15|TRBV5-1
CASSETGTTNTEAFF
TGCGCCAGCAGCGAAACCGGGACAACGAACACTGAAGCTTTCTTT
>NA|NA|TRBJ2-6|18|TRBV9
CASSSLGRGSAGANVLTF
TGTGCCAGCAGCTCCCTTGGCAGGGGAAGCGCTGGGGCCAACGTCCTGACTTTC
>NA|NA|TRBJ2-7|11|TRBV7-2
CASSETYEQYF
TGTGCCAGCAGCGAGACCTACGAGCAGTACTTC
>NA|TRBD1|TRBJ2-7|15|TRBV7-8
CASSFETGITYEQYF
TGTGCCAGCAGCTTTGAGACAGGGATCACCTACGAGCAGTACTTC
>NA|NA|TRBJ2-2|12|TRBV29-1
CSVPQNTGELFF
TGCAGCGTTCCCCAGAACACCGGGGAGCTGTTTTTT
>NA|NA|TRBJ1-6|15|TRBV2
CASSESVLPNSPLHF
TGTGCCAGCAGTGAATCCGTTCTTCCCAATTCACCCCTCCACTTT
>NA|NA|TRBJ1-6|16|TRBV10-2
CASSEDGSSYNSPLHF
TGCGCCAGCAGTGAGGACGGGAGCTCCTATAATTCACCCCTCCACTTT
>NA|TRBD2|TRBJ2-1|17|TRBV7-2
CASSSGTSGGAGNEQFF
TGTGCCAGCAGCTCCGGGACTAGCGGGGGGGCCGGCAATGAGCAGTTCTTC
>NA|TRBD2|TRBJ2-2|15|TRBV5-4
CASSLAGLAPGELFF
TGTGCCAGCAGCTTGGCGGGACTAGCGCCCGGGGAGCTGTTTTTT
>NA|TRBD1|TRBJ2-7|10|TRBV5-5
CASSFNRGYF
TGTGCCAGCAGCTTCAACAGGGGGTACTTC
>NA|TRBD1|TRBJ1-5|13|TRBV2
CASSGDRGRPQHF
TGTGCCAGCAGTGGGGACAGGGGGCGGCCCCAGCATTTT
>NA|NA|TRBJ2-2|14|TRBV19
CASSTHTNTGELFF
TGTGCCAGTAGTACTCACACGAACACCGGGGAGCTGTTTTTT
>NA|TRBD2|TRBJ2-7|16|TRBV30
CAWSVLGGRGSYEQYF
TGTGCCTGGAGTGTACTTGGGGGGAGGGGATCCTACGAGCAGTACTTC
>NA|NA|TRBJ2-3|19|TRBV7-9
CASTEQGIPTRMGPDTQYF
TGTGCCAGCACCGAACAGGGAATACCGACCAGGATGGGCCCAGATACGCAGTATTTT
>NA|TRBD2|TRBJ2-3|17|TRBV9
CASSPSGGTASTDTQYF
TGTGCCAGCAGTCCATCGGGGGGGACGGCGAGCACAGATACGCAGTATTTT
>NA|TRBD1|TRBJ2-2|16|TRBV15
CATSRDRGINTGELFF
TGTGCCACCAGCCGTGACAGGGGGATAAACACCGGGGAGCTGTTTTTT
>NA|NA|TRBJ2-3|13|TRBV30
CAWSKRGPDTQYF
TGTGCCTGGAGTAAAAGGGGTCCAGATACGCAGTATTTT
>once|NA|TRBJ1-2|12|TRBV2
CARSRDPGGYTF
TGTGCCAGGTCAAGGGATCCAGGGGGCTACACCTTC
>once|NA|TRBJ2-3|17|TRBV13
CASTRQRAGVGTDTQYF
TGTGCCAGCACCCGACAAAGGGCCGGGGTGGGAACAGATACGCAGTATTTT
>NA|TRBD1|TRBJ1-6|16|TRBV28
CASSHRDSRRNSPLHF
TGTGCCAGCAGTCACCGGGACAGCCGGCGGAATTCACCCCTCCACTTT
>NA|NA|TRBJ2-5|13|TRBV6-5
CATSRPGQETQYF
TGTGCCACCTCCCGCCCGGGCCAAGAGACCCAGTACTTC
>NA|TRBD1|TRBJ2-7|14|TRBV28
CASSKPGQGNEQYF
TGTGCCAGCAGTAAACCGGGACAGGGAAACGAGCAGTACTTC
>NA|NA|TRBJ2-3|14|TRBV5-1
CASSWTAGTDTQYF
TGCGCCAGCAGTTGGACTGCCGGCACAGATACGCAGTATTTT
>NA|TRBD1|TRBJ1-2|15|TRBV24-1
CATSDLRQGTYGYTF
TGTGCCACCAGTGACCTCCGACAGGGGACCTATGGCTACACCTTC
>NA|NA|TRBJ1-5|14|TRBV19
CASSMWRGNQPQHF
TGTGCCAGTAGTATGTGGAGGGGCAATCAGCCCCAGCATTTT
>once|TRBD2|TRBJ2-1|16|TRBV3-1/TRBV3-2
CASSQARRGGWNEQFF
TGTGCCAGCAGCCAAGCTAGGCGGGGGGGCTGGAATGAGCAGTTCTTC
>NA|TRBD1|TRBJ2-5|15|TRBV20-1
CSASPTQGAGETQYF
TGCAGTGCTAGTCCCACCCAGGGGGCTGGTGAGACCCAGTACTTC
>NA|TRBD1|TRBJ2-5|15|TRBV2
CASSGRDRGRETQYF
TGTGCCAGCAGTGGCCGGGACAGGGGTAGAGAGACCCAGTACTTC
>NA|NA|TRBJ1-1|12|TRBV10-1
CASSGGGTEAFF
TGCGCCAGCAGTGGGGGCGGCACTGAAGCTTTCTTT